This T cell receptor beta chain originates from a study of blood T cell repertoires in COVID-19. Study-level background: The study drew acute and convalescent COVID-19 samples from the United States, Italy and Spain. PBMCs, B-cell-depleted T cells, or T cells provided the cDNA or gDNA that made up the material.

In regard to this clone: Mismatch with germline at one junction end may stem from a read error.

The V gene's germline CDR1 is SEHNR and CDR2 FQNEAQ (reference sequence). The CDR3 loop spans 15 amino acids. Sequencing was performed with immunoSEQ multiplex PCR; in TCRdb, only in-frame clones are kept and a portion is missing. The data contain around 97,000 clones, roughly 90% of them singletons. This receptor was taken from a human donor in a cohort sampled during active COVID-19. The rearrangement uses TRBV7-9 and TRBJ2-7, with TRBD2 matching over 12 bases. Sequences were obtained from peripheral blood. In DNA, the CDR3 is TGTGCCAGCAGCCTAGCGGGGGGGGCTCCGGGCGAGCAGTACTTC. It translates to CASSLAGGAPGEQYF. The full variable domain, rest sourced from reference TRBV7-9 and TRBJ2-7, is DTGVSQNPRHKITKRGQNVTFRCDPISEHNRLYWYRQTLGQGPEFLTYFQNEAQLEKSRLLSDRFSAERPKGSFSTLEIQRTEQGDSAMYLCASSLAGGAPGEQYFGPGTRLTVT.